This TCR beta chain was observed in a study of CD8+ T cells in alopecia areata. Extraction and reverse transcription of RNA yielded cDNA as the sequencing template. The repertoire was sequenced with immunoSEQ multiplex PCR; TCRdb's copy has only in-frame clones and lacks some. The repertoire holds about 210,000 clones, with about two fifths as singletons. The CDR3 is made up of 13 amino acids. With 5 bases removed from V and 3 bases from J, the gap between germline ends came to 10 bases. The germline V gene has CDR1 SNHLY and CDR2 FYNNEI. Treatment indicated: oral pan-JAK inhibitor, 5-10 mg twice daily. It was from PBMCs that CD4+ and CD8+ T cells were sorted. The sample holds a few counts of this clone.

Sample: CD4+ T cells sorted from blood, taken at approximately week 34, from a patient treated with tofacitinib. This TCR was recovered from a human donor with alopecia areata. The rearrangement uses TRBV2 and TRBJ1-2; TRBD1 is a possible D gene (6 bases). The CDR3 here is CASSQGTDYGYTF. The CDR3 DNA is TGTGCCAGCAGTCAGGGGACGGACTATGGCTACACCTTC.